Presented here are 3 T cell receptor beta chains from one specimen sequenced in a study of OX40 agonist ivuxolimab in advanced cancers. The data were produced by immunoSEQ multiplex PCR, yet TCRdb's version contains in-frame clones alone and is incomplete. Of approximately 18,000 clones listed, roughly 80% were seen once; the top ten hold about 27%. This specimen consisted of CD4+ or CD8+ T cells sorted from blood, obtained in a trial of the OX40 agonist ivuxolimab. These receptors were collected from an adult with an advanced solid tumor such as melanoma, head and neck, liver or kidney cancer.

The chain links TRBV6-5 to TRBJ2-1, with no clear D. The CDR3 is 12 residues long. Germline V gives CDR1 MNHEY, CDR2 SVGAGI. Trimming took off 0 bases at V and 9 bases at J, with 6 bases between the two ends. The CDR3 region is CASSYSSSEQFF. For the CDR3, the DNA is TGTGCCAGCAGTTACTCAAGTAGTGAGCAGTTCTTC.

The chain links TRBV28 to TRBJ2-1; 9 nucleotides align to TRBD2. V lost 2 bases and J lost 2; bases outside the gene matches: 7. Germline values: CDR1 MDHEN, CDR2 SYDVKM. The CDR3 is 17 amino acids. The CDR3 reads CASSLTMSGGPYNEQFF. The CDR3 coding sequence is TGTGCCAGCAGTTTAACAATGAGCGGGGGGCCCTACAATGAGCAGTTCTTC.

This clone was picked up a small number of times. This chain connects TRBV21-1 to TRBJ1-1; the DNA was not used to check the table's D call, TRBD1. TRBV21-1 is labeled a pseudogene. The CDR3 is 16 amino acids. The CDR3 nucleotides read TGTGCCAGCTCACCCGAGGACAGGGGAGTGAACACTGAAGCTTTCTTT. Amino acid sequence: CASSPEDRGVNTEAFF.